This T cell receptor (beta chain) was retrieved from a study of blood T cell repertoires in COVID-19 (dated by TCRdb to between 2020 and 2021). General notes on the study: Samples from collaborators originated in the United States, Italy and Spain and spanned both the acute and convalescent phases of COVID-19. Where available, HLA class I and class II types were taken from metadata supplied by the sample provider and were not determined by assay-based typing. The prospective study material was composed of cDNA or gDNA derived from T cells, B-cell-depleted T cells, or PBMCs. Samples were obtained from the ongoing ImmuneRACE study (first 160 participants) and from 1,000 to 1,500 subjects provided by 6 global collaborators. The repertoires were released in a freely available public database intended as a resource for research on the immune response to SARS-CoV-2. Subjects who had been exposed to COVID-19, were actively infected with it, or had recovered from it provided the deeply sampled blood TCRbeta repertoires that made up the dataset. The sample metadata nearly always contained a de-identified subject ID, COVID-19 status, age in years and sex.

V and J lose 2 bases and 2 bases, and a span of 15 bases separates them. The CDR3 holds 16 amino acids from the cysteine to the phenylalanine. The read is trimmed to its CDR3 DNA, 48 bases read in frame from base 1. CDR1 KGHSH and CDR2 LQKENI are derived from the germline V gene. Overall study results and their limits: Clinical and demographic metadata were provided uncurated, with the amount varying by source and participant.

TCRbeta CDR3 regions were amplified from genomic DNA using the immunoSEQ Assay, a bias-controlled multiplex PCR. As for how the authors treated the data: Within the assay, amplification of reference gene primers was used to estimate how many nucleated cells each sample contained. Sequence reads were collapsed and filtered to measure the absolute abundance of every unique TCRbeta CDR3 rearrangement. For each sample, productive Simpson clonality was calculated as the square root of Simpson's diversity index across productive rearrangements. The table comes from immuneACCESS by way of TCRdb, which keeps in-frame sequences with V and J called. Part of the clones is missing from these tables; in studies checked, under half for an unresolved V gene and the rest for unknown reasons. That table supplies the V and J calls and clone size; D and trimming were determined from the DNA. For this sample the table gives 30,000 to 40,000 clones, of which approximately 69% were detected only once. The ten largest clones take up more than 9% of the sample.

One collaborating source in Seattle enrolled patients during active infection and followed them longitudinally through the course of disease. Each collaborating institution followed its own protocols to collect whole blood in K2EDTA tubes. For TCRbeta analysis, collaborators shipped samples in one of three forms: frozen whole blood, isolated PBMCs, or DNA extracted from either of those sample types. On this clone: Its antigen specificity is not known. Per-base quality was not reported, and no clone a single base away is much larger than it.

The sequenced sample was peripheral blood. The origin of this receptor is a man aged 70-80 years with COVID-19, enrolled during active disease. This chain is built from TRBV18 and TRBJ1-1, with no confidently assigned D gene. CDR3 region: CASSPDEGGRNTEAFF. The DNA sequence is TGTGCCAGCTCACCAGACGAAGGCGGTAGAAACACTGAAGCTTTCTTT.